This T cell receptor beta chain is drawn from a study of shared clonotypes between healthy human individuals. The assay used deep level. Repertoires were generated with immunoSEQ multiplex PCR, while TCRdb's copy carries only in-frame clones and drops some. The data contain roughly 1,800,000 clones, about 95% of them singletons. Study findings and constraints: Represented genetic and exposure-history diversity was restricted by having few donors. Though the depth was large, rarefaction showed that sorted-subset sequencing was incomplete.

Naive CD8 cells, CD45RO-negative and positively selected for CCR7, excluded terminally differentiated effector memory CD45RA+ cells. Of note for this clone: What it binds is not known.

Germline V gene lookup returns CDR1 SGHTA and CDR2 FQGNSA. CDR3 length: 14 amino acids. The germline V and J ends were trimmed by 2 bases and 0 bases, with 8 bases remaining between them. The sample comprised naive CD8+ T cells sorted from blood. The TCR comes from a man aged 18-30 years in good health. The chain employs TRBV7-2 and TRBJ2-7; D is possibly TRBD2 (6 bases). Here the CDR3 reads CASSLIAASYEQYF. CDR3 DNA: TGTGCCAGCAGCTTAATAGCGGCCTCCTACGAGCAGTACTTC.